These T cell receptor beta chains were read from a single sample in a study of T cells in Graves' hyperthyroidism and ophthalmopathy. In TCRdb, the multiplex PCR reads were re-called with MiXCR into one record per CDR3 protein. The sample contains roughly 840,000 distinct CDR3 sequences, 38% of which appear only once. Sequenced: blood. The receptors stem from a man aged 18 to 30 with Graves' hyperthyroidism. Both conserved end residues are trimmed from each CDR3. Not every row has a clone size; where given, it reads once, few, many or a size class.

TRBV19	many	TRBJ1-1	ASSFVRGNTEAF
TRBV5-1	many	TRBJ2-2	ASSSGTTNTGELF
TRBV29-1	many	TRBJ1-1	SGREVQWNTEAF
TRBV2	.	TRBJ2-7	ASSHTISGTSYEQY
TRBV29-1	.	TRBJ1-2	SVPLWGYGYT
TRBV5-8	few	TRBJ1-2	ASSLGPDRVWNYGYT
TRBV9	few	TRBJ1-1	ASSVKPSGVNTEAF
TRBV20-1	many	TRBJ1-1	SARDRVNTEAF
TRBV20-1	.	TRBJ1-2	SARDPLVAGSGYT
TRBV5-4	.	TRBJ1-1	ASSLGQGIAEAF
TRBV5-1	.	TRBJ2-7	ATSPQGGNEQY
TRBV3-1	.	TRBJ2-7	ASSQDPGGNEQY
TRBV20-1	.	TRBJ1-1	SARRSIRGNEAF
TRBV5-1	once	TRBJ2-7	APRGQGAYEQY
TRBV4-2	.	TRBJ1-2	ASSRGQGVHT
TRBV7-2	many	TRBJ1-4	ASRQGGTNEKLF
TRBV7-6	many	TRBJ1-6	ASSLVSGYNSPLH
TRBV6-5	few	TRBJ1-3	ASISFDTIY
TRBV5-5	.	TRBJ2-7	ASSLAGTSGYYEQY
TRBV9	.	TRBJ1-4	ASSVEGINEKLF
TRBV2	many	TRBJ1-2	ASSRPSYGYT
TRBV10-2	.	TRBJ1-1	ASSEPVGVPLMNTEAF
TRBV4-3	.	TRBJ1-1	ASSHATGSTEAF
TRBV6-5	.	TRBJ1-1	ASSYLPDGTGHTEAF
TRBV12-3/TRBV12-4	.	TRBJ1-1	ASSPGRATNTEAF
TRBV7-9	many	TRBJ1-6	ASSPRGGNSPLH
TRBV11-2	.	TRBJ1-1	ASSSRQEDMNTEAF
TRBV2	.	TRBJ2-7	ASSETGLEAYEQY
TRBV10-3	.	TRBJ1-5	ASSPEGHLQYSNQPQH
TRBV5-4	.	TRBJ1-2	ASSRGQGGHGYT
TRBV4-1	.	TRBJ2-5	ASSQEPGLAETQY